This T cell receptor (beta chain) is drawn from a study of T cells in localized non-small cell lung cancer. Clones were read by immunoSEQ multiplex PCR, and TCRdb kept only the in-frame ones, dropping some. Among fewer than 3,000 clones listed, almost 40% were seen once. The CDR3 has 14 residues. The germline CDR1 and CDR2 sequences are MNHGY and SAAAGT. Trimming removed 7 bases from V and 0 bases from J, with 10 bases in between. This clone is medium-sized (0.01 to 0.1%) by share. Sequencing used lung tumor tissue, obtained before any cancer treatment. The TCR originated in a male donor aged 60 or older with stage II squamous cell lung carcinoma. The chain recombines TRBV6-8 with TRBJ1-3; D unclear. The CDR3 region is CASTLGRSGNTIYF. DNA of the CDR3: TGTGCCAGCACCTTAGGGCGCTCTGGAAACACCATATATTTT.